These 17 T cell receptor beta chains came from one sample sequenced in a study of vaccination effects on CD4 cells after COVID-19. No antigen has been assigned to these receptors. The repertoire was sequenced with immunoSEQ multiplex PCR; TCRdb's copy has only in-frame clones and lacks some. The sample lists around 63,000 clones; less than 80% were seen once. With the ViraFEST assay, the study expanded antigen-specific CD4+ T cells using viral peptide pools, then sequenced them. Following culture for about 11 days, CD4+ T cells were isolated. People in the vaccine group had not been infected with SARS-CoV-2 before, and their nucleocapsid antibodies were negative. This specimen was CD4+ T cells from PBMCs cultured with HCoV-OC43 spike peptides, taken before COVID-19 vaccination. Subset noted: HCoV-OC43 spike overlapping peptide pool stimulation. The receptor set was obtained from a human donor who received a COVID-19 vaccine.

This clone turned up a few times. This rearrangement joins TRBV7-2 to TRBJ2-2; TRBD2 matches 10 bases. J was trimmed by 4 bases and V by 1 base; bases with no gene match: 3. The CDR3 runs 16 residues. The V gene's germline CDR1 is SGHTA and CDR2 FQGNSA. The CDR3 spells CASSLVSGGITGELFF. The DNA for the CDR3 is TGTGCCAGCAGCTTAGTTAGCGGGGGGATCACCGGGGAGCTGTTTTTT.

This clone showed up just a few times. This rearrangement joins TRBV7-2 to TRBJ1-5, with D uncertain. CDR1 and CDR2 from the germline V gene are SGHTA and FQGNSA. The CDR3 length is 15 residues. V was shortened by 2 bases and J by 0 bases, with 8 bases between the two germline ends. The CDR3 is CASSLKGDSNQPQHF. CDR3 bases: TGTGCCAGCAGCTTAAAAGGCGATAGCAATCAGCCCCAGCATTTT.

This chain links TRBV19 with TRBJ2-1; D ambiguous. The CDR3 consists of 14 residues. Germline V gene lookup returns CDR1 LNHDA and CDR2 SQIVND (reference sequence). V lost 2 bases and J lost 5, with 10 bases in between. CDR3 in amino acids: CASSITSSDNEQFF. The CDR3 DNA reads TGTGCCAGTAGTATAACGAGTAGTGACAATGAGCAGTTCTTC.

The chain couples TRBV5-1 to TRBJ2-5; D is perhaps TRBD2 (6 bases). The V gene lost 4 bases and the J gene lost 5 bases, with 15 bases spanning the gap. The CDR3 loop spans 14 amino acids. CDR1 is SGHRS and CDR2 is YFSETQ in the germline V gene. The CDR3 nucleotides are TGCGCCAGCAGCGCTGGCGGGGAACATGAGACCCAGTACTTC. As protein: CASSAGGEHETQYF. Variable domain in full (rest from reference TRBV5-1 and TRBJ2-5): KAGVTQTPRYLIKTRGQQVTLSCSPISGHRSVSWYQQTPGQGLQFLFEYFSETQRNKGNFPGRFSGRQFSNSRSEMNVSTLELGDSALYLCASSAGGEHETQYFGPGTRLLVL.

This clone appeared a single time. The genes are TRBV5-1 and TRBJ2-2; D not certain. V gave up 7 bases and J gave up 2 bases, with 15 bases separating them. Germline-derived CDR1 and CDR2 are SGHRS and YFSETQ. This CDR3 comprises 15 residues. CDR3 nucleotides: TGCGCCAGCGGGTCATTGGGTGGAAACACCGGGGAGCTGTTTTTT. It translates to CASGSLGGNTGELFF.

In its sample, this clone was seen a few times. The chain carries TRBV24-1 and TRBJ2-2; D not resolved. The CDR3 is 11 amino acids. With 6 bases removed from V and 7 bases from J, the gap between germline ends came to 5 bases. Germline V CDR1 and CDR2: KGHDR, SFDVKD. CDR3 coding DNA: TGTGCCACCAGTCGAGGCGGGGAGCTGTTTTTT. Its protein product is CATSRGGELFF.

V and J are TRBV30 and TRBJ1-4; 7 nucleotides align to TRBD1. V lost 2 bases to trimming and J lost 0 bases; unmatched junction nucleotides: 12. Germline-derived CDR1 and CDR2 are GTSNPN and SVGIG (reference sequence). This CDR3 comprises 18 residues. CDR3 in DNA: TGTGCCTGGAGTCTGAAACAGGGGCAGATGGCAACTAATGAAAAACTGTTTTTT. Amino acids: CAWSLKQGQMATNEKLFF.

The chain carries TRBV14 and TRBJ1-6, with TRBD1 matching over 7 bases. The CDR3 covers 14 residues. The V segment lost 4 bases and the J segment 6 bases; nucleotides outside the gene matches: 3. Per the germline V gene, CDR1 is SGHDN and CDR2 is FVKESK. CDR3 DNA sequence: TGTGCCAGCAGCCGCAACAGGGGTAATTCACCCCTCCACTTT. Translation gives CASSRNRGNSPLHF.

The J gene is TRBJ1-3, the V gene TRBV5-1; tentative D call: TRBD1 (5 bases). V was shortened by 4 bases and J by 0 bases, with 11 bases between the two germline ends. The CDR3 has 15 residues. CDR1 and CDR2 from the germline V gene are SGHRS and YFSETQ. In DNA, the CDR3 is TGCGCCAGCAGCCAGGGACCCTTCTCTGGAAACACCATATATTTT. It is translated as CASSQGPFSGNTIYF.

The chain links TRBV18 to TRBJ1-2; 10 nucleotides line up with TRBD1. Per the germline V gene, CDR1 is KGHSH and CDR2 is LQKENI. The CDR3 totals 16 residues. V was pared by 2 bases and J by 4 bases, with 7 bases of the junction left unmatched. This CDR3 is CASSPGPGQGLYGYTF. CDR3 nucleotide sequence: TGTGCCAGCTCACCAGGCCCGGGACAGGGGCTCTATGGCTACACCTTC.

The sample holds a few counts of this clone. The V and J genes are TRBV19 and TRBJ1-2; TRBD1 matches at 8 bases. V lost 7 bases to trimming and J lost 7 bases; unmatched junction nucleotides: 2. Germline V gives CDR1 LNHDA, CDR2 SQIVND (reference sequence). CDR3 length: 11 amino acids. The DNA of the CDR3 is TGTGCCAGTAACACAGGGGGTGGCTACACCTTC. Its protein is CASNTGGGYTF.

This clone came up a few times. The V and J genes are TRBV20-1 and TRBJ1-2; weak D call: TRBD1 (6 bases). Germline V lookup: CDR1 DFQATT, CDR2 SNEGSKA (reference sequence). The CDR3 consists of 14 residues. Trimming removed 3 bases from V and 3 bases from J, with 14 bases in between. CDR3 in DNA: TGCAGTGCTAGTTTCGGGGGCTTGGACTATGGCTACACCTTC. Encoded protein: CSASFGGLDYGYTF.

The V call is TRBV7-2, the J call TRBJ2-3; D remains ambiguous. CDR3 length: 11 amino acids. Germline V gene lookup returns CDR1 SGHTA and CDR2 FQGNSA. Deletions cut 5 bases from V and 9 bases from J, with 9 bases between. CDR3 nucleotide sequence: TGTGCCAGCAGCCCACTTAGGACGCAGTATTTT. The encoded protein is CASSPLRTQYF.

This clone was seen only a few times. The gene calls are TRBV2 and TRBJ1-5; D unresolved. The CDR3 has 14 amino acids. V was trimmed by 7 bases and J by 4 bases, leaving 14 bases between them. Germline V gene sequence: CDR1 SNHLY, CDR2 FYNNEI. The CDR3 nucleotides are TGTGCCAGCACGCGGGGAATGGAGAATCAGCCCCAGCATTTT. This translates into CASTRGMENQPQHF. Full variable domain (missing parts from reference TRBV2 and TRBJ1-5): EPEVTQTPSHQVTQMGQEVILRCVPISNHLYFYWYRQILGQKVEFLVSFYNNEISEKSEIFDDQFSVERPDGSNFTLKIRSTKLEDSAMYFCASTRGMENQPQHFGDGTRLSIL.

The chain employs TRBV6-6 and TRBJ1-5; TRBD1 matches at 10 bases. There are 16 residues in the CDR3. The germline V gene encodes CDR1 MNHNY and CDR2 SVGAGI (reference sequence). V lost 6 bases and J lost 3; bases outside the gene matches: 8. CDR3 coding DNA: TGTGCCAGCAGAAGACAGGGGGCAGCGAACAATCAGCCCCAGCATTTT. Translated: CASRRQGAANNQPQHF.

The chain employs TRBV6-5 and TRBJ2-5; D possibly corresponds to TRBD2 (6 bases). The germline V and J ends were trimmed by 2 bases and 2 bases, with 12 bases remaining between them. Germline CDR1 is MNHEY and CDR2 is SVGAGI. This CDR3 has 15 amino acids. The CDR3: CASSYAGPQQETQYF. CDR3 bases: TGTGCCAGCAGTTACGCGGGACCACAGCAAGAGACCCAGTACTTC.

In its sample, this clone ranks as medium-sized. This chain joins TRBV12-5 and TRBJ2-1; D perhaps matches TRBD2 (6 bases). The CDR3 consists of 16 residues. The germline V gene has CDR1 LGHNT and CDR2 FRNRAP. Deletions cut 0 bases from V and 9 bases from J, with 18 bases between. CDR3 nucleotide sequence: TGTGCTAGTGGTTTGGTGGAGGGGAGGACATGGAGTGAGCAGTTCTTC. Its translation: CASGLVEGRTWSEQFF.